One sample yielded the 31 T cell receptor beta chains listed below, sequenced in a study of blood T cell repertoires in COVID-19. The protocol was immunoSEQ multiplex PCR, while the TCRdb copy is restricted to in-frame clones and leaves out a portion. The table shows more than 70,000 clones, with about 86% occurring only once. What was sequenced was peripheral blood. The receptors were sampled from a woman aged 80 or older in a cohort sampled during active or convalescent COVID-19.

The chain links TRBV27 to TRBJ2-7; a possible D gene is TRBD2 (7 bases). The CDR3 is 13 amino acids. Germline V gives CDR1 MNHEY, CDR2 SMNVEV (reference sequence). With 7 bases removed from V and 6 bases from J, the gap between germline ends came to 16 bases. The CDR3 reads CASTAWGGAEQYV. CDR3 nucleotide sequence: TGTGCCAGCACCGCTTGGGGGGGGGCCGAGCAGTACGTC.

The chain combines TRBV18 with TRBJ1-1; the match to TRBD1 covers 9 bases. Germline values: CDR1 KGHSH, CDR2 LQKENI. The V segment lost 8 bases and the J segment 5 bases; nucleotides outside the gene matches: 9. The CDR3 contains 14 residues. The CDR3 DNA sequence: TGTGCCAGCGCACTTTTGGACAGGGGAACTGAAGCTTTCTTT. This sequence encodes CASALLDRGTEAFF.

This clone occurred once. The CDR3 coding sequence is TGTGCCAGCAGCTTTCGCGACTCCTACAATGAGCAGTTCTTC. Translation: CASSFRDSYNEQFF. This sequence joins TRBV5-6 and TRBJ2-1; D is unclear. Germline CDR1 and CDR2: SGHDT and YYEEEE. Trimming pared 2 bases from V and 0 bases from J, leaving 6 bases between. CDR3 length: 14 amino acids.

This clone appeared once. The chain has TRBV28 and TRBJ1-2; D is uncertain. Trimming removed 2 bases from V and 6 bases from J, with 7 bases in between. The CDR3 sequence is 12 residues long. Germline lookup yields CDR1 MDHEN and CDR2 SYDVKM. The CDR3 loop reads CASSLAPDGYTF. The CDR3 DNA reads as TGTGCCAGCAGTTTAGCTCCGGATGGCTACACCTTC.

Here the CDR3 reads CASNVDRGQGGYTF. The CDR3 nucleotides are TGTGCCAGCAATGTGGACAGGGGGCAAGGGGGCTACACCTTC. V gene TRBV2 combines with J gene TRBJ1-2, with 11 bases identical to TRBD1. From germline, CDR1 is SNHLY and CDR2 FYNNEI. J was trimmed by 8 bases and V by 7 bases; bases with no gene match: 9. This CDR3 is 14 amino acids long.

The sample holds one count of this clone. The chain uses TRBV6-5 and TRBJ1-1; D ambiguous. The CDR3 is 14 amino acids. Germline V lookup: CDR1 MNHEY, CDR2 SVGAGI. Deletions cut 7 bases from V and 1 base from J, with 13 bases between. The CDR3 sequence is CASTPWERNTEAFF. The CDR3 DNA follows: TGTGCCAGCACCCCTTGGGAGAGGAACACTGAAGCTTTCTTT.

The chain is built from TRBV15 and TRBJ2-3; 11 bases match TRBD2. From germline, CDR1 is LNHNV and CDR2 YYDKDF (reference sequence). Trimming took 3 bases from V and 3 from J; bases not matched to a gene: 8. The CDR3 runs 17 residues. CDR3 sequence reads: CATSSDLAGGGTDTQYF. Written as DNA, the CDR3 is TGTGCCACCAGCAGCGATCTAGCGGGAGGAGGGACAGATACGCAGTATTTT.

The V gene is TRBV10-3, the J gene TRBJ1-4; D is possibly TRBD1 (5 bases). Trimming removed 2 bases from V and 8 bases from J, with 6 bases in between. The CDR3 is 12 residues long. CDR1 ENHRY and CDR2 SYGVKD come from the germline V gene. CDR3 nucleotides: TGTGCCATCAGTGAGAGGGGCGAAAAACTGTTTTTT. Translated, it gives CAISERGEKLFF.

CDR3 nucleotides: TGTGCCAGCTCACCTCCTGGGACTAGCGGGAGAGCAGAGACCCAGTACTTC. Amino acids: CASSPPGTSGRAETQYF. This chain uses TRBV18 with TRBJ2-5; 14 positions match TRBD2. V dropped 3 bases and J dropped 4; count of bases not matched to a gene: 7. Germline CDR1 is KGHSH and CDR2 is LQKENI. The CDR3 covers 17 residues.

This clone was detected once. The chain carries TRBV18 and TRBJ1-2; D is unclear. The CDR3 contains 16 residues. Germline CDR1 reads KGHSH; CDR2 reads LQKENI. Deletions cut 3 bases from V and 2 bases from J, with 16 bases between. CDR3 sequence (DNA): TGTGCCAGCTCACCCCCCTCGGGGAACACAAACTATGGCTACACCTTC. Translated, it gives CASSPPSGNTNYGYTF.

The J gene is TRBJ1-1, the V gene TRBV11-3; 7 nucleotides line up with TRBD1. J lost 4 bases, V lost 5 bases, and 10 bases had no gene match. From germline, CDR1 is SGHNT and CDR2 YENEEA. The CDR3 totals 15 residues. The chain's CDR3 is CASSLRQGRTTEAFF. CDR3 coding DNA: TGTGCCAGCAGCCTCAGACAGGGTAGGACCACTGAAGCTTTCTTT. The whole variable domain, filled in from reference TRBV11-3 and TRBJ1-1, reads EAGVVQSPRYKIIEKKQPVAFWCNPISGHNTLYWYLQNLGQGPELLIRYENEEAVDDSQLPKDRFSAERLKGVDSTLKIQPAELGDSAVYLCASSLRQGRTTEAFFGQGTRLTVV.

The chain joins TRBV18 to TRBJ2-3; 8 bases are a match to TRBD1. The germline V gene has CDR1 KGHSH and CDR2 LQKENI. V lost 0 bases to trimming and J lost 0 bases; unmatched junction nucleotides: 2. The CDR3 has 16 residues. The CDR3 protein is CASSPPRGQSTDTQYF. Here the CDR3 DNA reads TGTGCCAGCTCACCACCCAGGGGGCAGAGCACAGATACGCAGTATTTT.

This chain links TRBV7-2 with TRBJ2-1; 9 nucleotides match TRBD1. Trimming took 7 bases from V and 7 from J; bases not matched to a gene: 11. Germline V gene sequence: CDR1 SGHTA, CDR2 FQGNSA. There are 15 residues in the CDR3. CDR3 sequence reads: CASISTGGLRNEQFF. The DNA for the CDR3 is TGTGCCAGCATCTCAACAGGGGGCCTAAGGAATGAGCAGTTCTTC.

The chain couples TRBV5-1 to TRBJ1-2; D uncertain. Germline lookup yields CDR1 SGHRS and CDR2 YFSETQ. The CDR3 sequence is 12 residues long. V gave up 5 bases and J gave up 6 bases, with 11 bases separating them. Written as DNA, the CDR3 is TGCGCCAGCAGGGAGATGACCCATGGCTACACCTTC. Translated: CASREMTHGYTF.

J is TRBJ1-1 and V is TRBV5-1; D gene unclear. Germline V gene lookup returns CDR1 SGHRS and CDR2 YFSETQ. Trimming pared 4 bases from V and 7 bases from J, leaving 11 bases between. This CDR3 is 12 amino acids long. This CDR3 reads CASSHPRGEAFF. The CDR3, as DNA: TGCGCCAGCAGCCACCCACGGGGTGAAGCTTTCTTT.

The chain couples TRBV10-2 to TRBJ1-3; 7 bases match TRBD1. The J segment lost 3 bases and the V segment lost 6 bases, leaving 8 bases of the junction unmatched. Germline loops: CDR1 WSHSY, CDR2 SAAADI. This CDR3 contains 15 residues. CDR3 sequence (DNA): TGCGCCAGCAGGGGACTCGGGACAGATGGAAACACCATATATTTT. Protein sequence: CASRGLGTDGNTIYF.

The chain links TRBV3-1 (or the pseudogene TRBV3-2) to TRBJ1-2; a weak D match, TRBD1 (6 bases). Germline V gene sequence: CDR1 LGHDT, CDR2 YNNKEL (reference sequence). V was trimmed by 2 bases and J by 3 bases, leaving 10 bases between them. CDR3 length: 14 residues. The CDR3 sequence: CASSQSGGDYGYTF. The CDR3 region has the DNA TGTGCCAGCAGCCAAAGTGGGGGCGACTATGGCTACACCTTC.

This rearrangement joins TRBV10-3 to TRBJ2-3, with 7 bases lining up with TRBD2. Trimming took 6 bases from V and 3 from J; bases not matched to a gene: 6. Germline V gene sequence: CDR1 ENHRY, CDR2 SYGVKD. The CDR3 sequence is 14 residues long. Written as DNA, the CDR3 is TGTGCCATCAGGGGTAGCGGGCCGACAGATACGCAGTATTTT. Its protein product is CAIRGSGPTDTQYF.

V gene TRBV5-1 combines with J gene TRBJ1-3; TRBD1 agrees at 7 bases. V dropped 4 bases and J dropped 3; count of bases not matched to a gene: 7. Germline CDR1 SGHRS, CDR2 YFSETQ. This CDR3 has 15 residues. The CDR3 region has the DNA TGCGCCAGCAGCACCGGGACAGTCGGTGGAAACACCATATATTTT. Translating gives CASSTGTVGGNTIYF.

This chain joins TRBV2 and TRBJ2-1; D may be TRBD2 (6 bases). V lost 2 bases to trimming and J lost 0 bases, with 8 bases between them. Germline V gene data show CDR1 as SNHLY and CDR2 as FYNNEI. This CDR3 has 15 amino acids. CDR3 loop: CASSELGGSYNEQFF. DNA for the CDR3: TGTGCCAGCAGTGAACTGGGGGGCTCCTACAATGAGCAGTTCTTC.

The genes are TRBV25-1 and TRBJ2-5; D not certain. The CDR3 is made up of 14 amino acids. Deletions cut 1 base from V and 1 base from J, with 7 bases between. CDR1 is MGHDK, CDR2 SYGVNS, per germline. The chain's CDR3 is CASSEWAPQETQYF. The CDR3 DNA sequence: TGTGCCAGCAGTGAATGGGCCCCCCAAGAGACCCAGTACTTC.

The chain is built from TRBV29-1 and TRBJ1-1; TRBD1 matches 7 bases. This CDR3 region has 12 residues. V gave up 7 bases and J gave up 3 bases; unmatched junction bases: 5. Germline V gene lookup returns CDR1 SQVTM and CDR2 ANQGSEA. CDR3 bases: TGCAGCGGAAACAGGGGCGACACTGAAGCTTTCTTT. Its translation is CSGNRGDTEAFF.

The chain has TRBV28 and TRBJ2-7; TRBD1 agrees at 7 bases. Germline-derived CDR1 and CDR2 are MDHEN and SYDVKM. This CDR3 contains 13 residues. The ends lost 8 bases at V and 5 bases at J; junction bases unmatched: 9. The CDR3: CASRRSTGDEQYF. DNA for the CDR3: TGTGCCAGCCGACGATCCACAGGGGACGAGCAGTACTTC. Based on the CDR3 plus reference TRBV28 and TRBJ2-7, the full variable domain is DVKVTQSSRYLVKRTGEKVFLECVQDMDHENMFWYRQDPGLGLRLIYFSYDVKMKEKGDIPEGYSVSREKKERFSLILESASTNQTSMYLCASRRSTGDEQYFGPGTRLTVT.

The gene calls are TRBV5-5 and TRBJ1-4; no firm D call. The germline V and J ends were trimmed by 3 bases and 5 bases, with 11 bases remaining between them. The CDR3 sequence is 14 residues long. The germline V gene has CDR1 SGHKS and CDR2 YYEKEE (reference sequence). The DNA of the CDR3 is TGTGCCAGCAGCTCCTTGGGAGTGAATGAAAAACTGTTTTTT. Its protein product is CASSSLGVNEKLFF.

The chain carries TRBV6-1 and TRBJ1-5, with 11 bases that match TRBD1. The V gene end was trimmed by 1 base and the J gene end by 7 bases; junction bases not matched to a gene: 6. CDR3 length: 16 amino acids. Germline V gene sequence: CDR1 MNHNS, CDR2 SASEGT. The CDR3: CASSEGWTGGFQPQHF. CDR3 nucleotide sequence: TGTGCCAGCAGTGAAGGTTGGACAGGGGGCTTCCAGCCCCAGCATTTT.

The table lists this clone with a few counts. CDR3 in amino acids: CACRDRGRNTGELFF. CDR3 nucleotide sequence: TGTGCCTGCCGCGACAGGGGGCGAAACACCGGGGAGCTGTTTTTT. This chain uses TRBV30 with TRBJ2-2, with TRBD1 matching 10 bases. The CDR3 covers 15 residues. J was trimmed by 2 bases and V by 6 bases; bases with no gene match: 6. The germline gives CDR1 GTSNPN, CDR2 SVGIG (reference sequence).

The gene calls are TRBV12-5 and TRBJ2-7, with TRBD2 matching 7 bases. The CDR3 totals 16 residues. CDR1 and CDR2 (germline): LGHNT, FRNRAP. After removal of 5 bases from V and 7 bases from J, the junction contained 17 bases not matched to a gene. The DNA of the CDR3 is TGTGCTAGTGGTCCCCCCCGGGGGGAGGGCTTTTTAGAGCAGTACGTC. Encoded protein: CASGPPRGEGFLEQYV.

CDR3 residues: CASSLITGDEQYF. The CDR3 DNA follows: TGCGCCAGCAGCTTGATCACAGGGGATGAGCAGTACTTC. The chain employs TRBV5-1 and TRBJ2-7, with TRBD1 matching over 7 bases. Germline lookup yields CDR1 SGHRS and CDR2 YFSETQ. This CDR3 has 13 amino acids. V gave up 1 base and J gave up 7 bases; unmatched junction bases: 5.

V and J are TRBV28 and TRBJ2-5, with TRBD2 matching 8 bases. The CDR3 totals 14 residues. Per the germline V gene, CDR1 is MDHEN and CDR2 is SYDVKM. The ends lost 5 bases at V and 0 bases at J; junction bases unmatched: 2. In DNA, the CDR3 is TGTGCCAGCAGTCCCGGGGGGGACCAAGAGACCCAGTACTTC. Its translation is CASSPGGDQETQYF.

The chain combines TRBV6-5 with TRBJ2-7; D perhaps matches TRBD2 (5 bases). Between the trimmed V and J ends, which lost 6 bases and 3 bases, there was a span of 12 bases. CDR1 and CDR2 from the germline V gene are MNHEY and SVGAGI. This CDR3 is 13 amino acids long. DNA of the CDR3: TGTGCCAGCAGAGCCGCGAGCGGCTACGAGCAGTACGTC. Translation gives CASRAASGYEQYV.

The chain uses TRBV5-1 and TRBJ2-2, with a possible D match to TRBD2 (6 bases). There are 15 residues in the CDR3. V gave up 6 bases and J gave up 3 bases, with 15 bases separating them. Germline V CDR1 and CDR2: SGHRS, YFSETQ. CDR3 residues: CASTLLAGDTGELFF. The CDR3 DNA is TGCGCCAGCACCTTACTAGCTGGTGACACCGGGGAGCTGTTTTTT.